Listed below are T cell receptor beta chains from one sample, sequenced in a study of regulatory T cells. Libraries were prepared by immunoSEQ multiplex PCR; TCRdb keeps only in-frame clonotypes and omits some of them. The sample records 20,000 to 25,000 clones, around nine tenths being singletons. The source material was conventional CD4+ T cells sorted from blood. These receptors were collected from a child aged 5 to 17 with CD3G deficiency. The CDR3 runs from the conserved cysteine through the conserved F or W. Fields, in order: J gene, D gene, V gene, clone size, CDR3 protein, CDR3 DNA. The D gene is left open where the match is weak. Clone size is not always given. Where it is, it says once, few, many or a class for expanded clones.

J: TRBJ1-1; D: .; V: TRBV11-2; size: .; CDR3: CASSFDGRLEAFF; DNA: TGTGCCAGCAGCTTCGACGGGAGGCTTGAAGCTTTCTTT
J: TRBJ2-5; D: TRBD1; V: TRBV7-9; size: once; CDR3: CASSSGTGGWETQYF; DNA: TGTGCCAGCAGCTCGGGGACAGGGGGCTGGGAGACCCAGTACTTC
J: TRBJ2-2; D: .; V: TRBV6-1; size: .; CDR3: CASSEQGSTGELFF; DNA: TGTGCCAGCAGTGAGCAGGGGAGCACCGGGGAGCTGTTTTTT
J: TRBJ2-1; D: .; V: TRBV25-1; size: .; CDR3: CASSTPRGNEQFF; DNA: TGTGCCAGCAGCACACCTCGAGGTAATGAGCAGTTCTTC
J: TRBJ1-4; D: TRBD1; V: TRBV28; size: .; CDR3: CASSRDRVMGKLFF; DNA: TGTGCCAGCAGTCGGGACAGGGTAATGGGGAAACTGTTTTTT
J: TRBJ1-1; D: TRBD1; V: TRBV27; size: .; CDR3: CASSPRSTTGGNTEAFF; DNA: TGTGCCAGCAGTCCCCGATCAACTACAGGGGGGAACACTGAAGCTTTCTTT
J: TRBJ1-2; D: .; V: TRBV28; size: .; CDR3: CASSWGGSSYGYTF; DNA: TGTGCCAGCAGTTGGGGGGGGTCATCCTATGGCTACACCTTC
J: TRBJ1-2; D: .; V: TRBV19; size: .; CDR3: CASSRHGDRYGYTF; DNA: TGTGCCAGTAGTAGACACGGAGACCGCTATGGCTACACCTTC
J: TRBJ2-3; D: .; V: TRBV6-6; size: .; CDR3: CASRSPGTDTQYF; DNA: TGTGCCAGCAGGTCTCCAGGCACAGATACGCAGTATTTT
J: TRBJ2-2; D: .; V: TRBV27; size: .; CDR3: CASSSHKAGELFF; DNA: TGTGCCAGCAGTAGCCATAAGGCCGGGGAGCTGTTTTTT
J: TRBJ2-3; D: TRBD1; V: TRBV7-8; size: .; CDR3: CASSFGQGTDTQYF; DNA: TGTGCCAGCAGCTTCGGACAGGGAACAGATACGCAGTATTTT
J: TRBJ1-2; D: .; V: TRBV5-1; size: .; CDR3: CASSLGDAGYGYTF; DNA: TGCGCCAGCAGCCTGGGGGACGCAGGCTATGGCTACACCTTC
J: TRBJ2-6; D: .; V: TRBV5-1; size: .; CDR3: CASSTQGTGANVLTF; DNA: TGCGCCAGCAGCACCCAGGGGACCGGGGCCAACGTCCTGACTTTC
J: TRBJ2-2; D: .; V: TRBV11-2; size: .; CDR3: CASSLGGTRANTGELFF; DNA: TGTGCCAGCAGCTTGGGGGGTACTCGCGCGAACACCGGGGAGCTGTTTTTT
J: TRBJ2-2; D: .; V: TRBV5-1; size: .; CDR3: CASSLSGTVNTGELFF; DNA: TGCGCCAGCAGCTTGTCCGGCACGGTGAACACCGGGGAGCTGTTTTTT
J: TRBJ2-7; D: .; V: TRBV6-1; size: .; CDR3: CASTDRARDEQYF; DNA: TGTGCCAGCACCGACCGAGCCAGGGACGAGCAGTACTTC
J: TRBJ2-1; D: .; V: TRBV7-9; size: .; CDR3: CASSLGRTEYNEQFF; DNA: TGTGCCAGCAGCTTAGGTCGGACAGAATACAATGAGCAGTTCTTC
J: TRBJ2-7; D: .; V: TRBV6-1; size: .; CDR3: CASSGTAASSYEQYF; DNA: TGTGCCAGCAGTGGGACGGCGGCTAGCTCCTACGAGCAGTACTTC
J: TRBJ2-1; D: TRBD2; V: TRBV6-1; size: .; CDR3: CASSDYGGRFRNEQFF; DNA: TGTGCCAGCAGTGACTACGGCGGGAGGTTTAGGAATGAGCAGTTCTTC
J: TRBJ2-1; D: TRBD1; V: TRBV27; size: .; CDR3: CASSLSFWTGGPYNEQFF; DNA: TGTGCCAGCAGTTTATCGTTTTGGACAGGGGGCCCTTACAATGAGCAGTTCTTC
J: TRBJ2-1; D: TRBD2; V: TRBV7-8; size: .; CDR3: CASSPSGNEQFF; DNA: TGTGCCAGCAGCCCTAGCGGGAATGAGCAGTTCTTC
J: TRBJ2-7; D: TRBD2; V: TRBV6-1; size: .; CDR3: CASGRGAGGPIEQYF; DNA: TGTGCCAGCGGTAGGGGTGCGGGAGGGCCTATCGAGCAGTACTTC
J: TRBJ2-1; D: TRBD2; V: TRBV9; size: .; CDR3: CASTGTSGRSTEQFF; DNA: TGTGCCAGCACCGGGACTAGCGGGAGGAGTACTGAGCAGTTCTTC
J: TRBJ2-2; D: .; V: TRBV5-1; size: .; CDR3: CASRGDPNTGELFF; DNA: TGCGCCAGCCGAGGGGACCCGAACACCGGGGAGCTGTTTTTT
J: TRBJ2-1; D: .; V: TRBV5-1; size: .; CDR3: CASKGPGYNEQFF; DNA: TGCGCCAGCAAAGGGCCCGGGTACAATGAGCAGTTCTTC
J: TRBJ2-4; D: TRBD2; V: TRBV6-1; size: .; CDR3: CASSGRIAGGHQYF; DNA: TGTGCCAGCAGTGGTCGGATAGCGGGAGGGCACCAGTACTTC